The 23 T cell receptor beta chains below come from one sample, sequenced in a study of CD8 T cells in ankylosing spondylitis. TCRdb re-derived calls from the 5' RACE reads in MiXCR, one entry per CDR3 protein. The sample includes 30,000 to 45,000 distinct CDR3 sequences, approximately 15% of them seen just once. The sequencing sample was made of blood. The receptors were sampled from a male donor with ankylosing spondylitis or in good health (not recorded which).

This clonotype appeared a few times. The chain has TRBV20-1 and TRBJ2-7, with D possibly being TRBD2 (6 bases). V was clipped by 1 base and J by 5 bases, with 15 bases between them. CDR3 length equals 14 residues. Germline CDR1 is DFQATT and CDR2 is SNEGSKA (reference sequence). The CDR3 sequence is CSARVEGRGHEQYV. CDR3 nucleotide sequence: TGCAGTGCTAGAGTGGAGGGGCGAGGTCACGAGCAGTACGTC.

This clonotype was seen only a few times. This chain connects TRBV14 to TRBJ2-2, with unresolved D. Germline V gene lookup returns CDR1 SGHDN and CDR2 FVKESK. There are 12 residues in the CDR3. Trimming took off 2 bases at V and 6 bases at J, with 4 bases between the two ends. CDR3: CASSQLSGELFF. The CDR3 nucleotides are TGTGCCAGCAGCCAACTCTCCGGGGAGCTGTTTTTT. Full variable domain (remainder filled in from reference TRBV14 and TRBJ2-2): EAGVTQFPSHSVIEKGQTVTLRCDPISGHDNLYWYRRVMGKEIKFLLHFVKESKQDESGMPNNRFLAERTGGTYSTLKVQPAELEDSGVYFCASSQLSGELFFGEGSRLTVL.

This clonotype showed up just a few times. The gene calls are TRBV5-1 and TRBJ2-7; TRBD1 matches at 7 bases. Trimming took 7 bases from V and 2 from J; bases not matched to a gene: 12. CDR1 and CDR2 (germline): SGHRS, YFSETQ. The CDR3 has 15 amino acids. The DNA of the CDR3 is TGCGCCAGCGGACGTGGGACAGAGCCTCCCTACGAGCAGTACTTC. Translation: CASGRGTEPPYEQYF.

This clonotype was seen a handful of times. CDR3 sequence reads: CSVEGQTVYNEQFF. CDR3 DNA sequence: TGCAGCGTTGAAGGTCAGACAGTTTACAATGAGCAGTTCTTC. This sequence joins TRBV29-1 and TRBJ2-1; D is perhaps TRBD1 (5 bases). V lost 1 base, J lost 4 bases, and 11 bases lay in between. Germline V gene lookup returns CDR1 SQVTM and CDR2 ANQGSEA. The CDR3 covers 14 residues.

There are many counts of this clonotype. V gene TRBV29-1 combines with J gene TRBJ1-1; no firm D call. Germline CDR1 is SQVTM and CDR2 is ANQGSEA. The CDR3 runs to 13 residues. V lost 8 bases, J lost 3 bases, and 16 bases lay in between. CDR3 amino acids: CSSEEPRDTEAFF. The CDR3 bases are TGCAGCTCAGAGGAACCGAGGGACACTGAAGCTTTCTTT.

A few counts support this clonotype. The chain employs TRBV11-3 and TRBJ1-3; no clear D gene. Looked up from germline, CDR1 is SGHNT and CDR2 is YENEEA. Between the trimmed V and J ends, which lost 2 bases and 0 bases, there was a span of 8 bases. This CDR3 comprises 15 residues. CDR3: CASSLQVRSGNTIYF. The CDR3 DNA sequence: TGTGCCAGCAGCTTACAGGTCCGCTCTGGAAACACCATATATTTT.

This chain uses TRBV9 with TRBJ1-6, with D unclear. Germline V gene data show CDR1 as SGDLS and CDR2 as YYNGEE. V was pared by 4 bases and J by 9 bases, with 11 bases between. The CDR3 has 13 amino acids. CDR3 in DNA: TGTGCCAGCAGCTGGGCGGTCGGTTCACCCCTCCACTTT. As protein: CASSWAVGSPLHF. Full variable domain (outside the CDR3, taken from reference TRBV9 and TRBJ1-6): DSGVTQTPKHLITATGQRVTLRCSPRSGDLSVYWYQQSLDQGLQFLIQYYNGEERAKGNILERFSAQQFPDLHSELNLSSLELGDSALYFCASSWAVGSPLHFGNGTRLTVT.

The V and J genes are TRBV5-1 and TRBJ1-4, with D possibly being TRBD1 (5 bases). V lost 3 bases, J lost 5 bases, and 14 bases lay in between. The CDR3 contains 15 residues. CDR1 is SGHRS, CDR2 YFSETQ, per germline. CDR3 in amino acids: CASSWGATKNEKLFF. The CDR3 DNA follows: TGCGCCAGCAGCTGGGGCGCGACTAAGAATGAAAAACTGTTTTTT.

The table lists this clonotype with a few counts. The chain couples TRBV4-3 to TRBJ2-7; D ambiguous. The germline gives CDR1 LGHNA, CDR2 YSLEER. Trimming stripped 1 base from V and 3 bases from J, with 7 bases between. The CDR3 sequence is 13 residues long. The CDR3 DNA sequence: TGCGCCAGCAGCCAAGCTAGGGACTACGAGCAGTACTTC. Protein sequence: CASSQARDYEQYF.

This clonotype was counted only a few times. The chain links TRBV20-1 to TRBJ2-2, with 8 bases matching TRBD1. The germline gives CDR1 DFQATT, CDR2 SNEGSKA (reference sequence). This CDR3 is 14 amino acids long. J lost 3 bases, V lost 3 bases, and 3 bases had no gene match. The CDR3 DNA sequence: TGCAGTGCTAGGGACAGGGAGGACACCGGGGAGCTGTTTTTT. Translated: CSARDREDTGELFF.

In its sample, this clonotype was seen a few times. This chain connects TRBV29-1 to TRBJ2-1, with 7 nucleotides matching TRBD2. The ends lost 5 bases at V and 4 bases at J; junction bases unmatched: 8. In germline, CDR1 is SQVTM, CDR2 ANQGSEA. The CDR3 length is 14 residues. For the CDR3, the DNA is TGCAGCGTTAGGTGGGAGGGCCATTACAATGAGCAGTTCTTC. It encodes CSVRWEGHYNEQFF.

The rearrangement uses TRBV6-6 and TRBJ2-2; D is tentatively TRBD1 or TRBD2 (5 bases each). The CDR3 runs to 14 residues. The ends were cut back, 8 bases at V and 7 bases at J, with 17 bases in the middle. Per the germline V gene, CDR1 is MNHNY and CDR2 is SVGAGI (reference sequence). The CDR3 loop is CASSRGLHRGELFF. The CDR3 nucleotides read TGTGCCAGCTCCCGGGGCTTGCACCGCGGGGAGCTGTTTTTT.

This chain uses TRBV4-2 with TRBJ1-4; TRBD1 matches 7 bases. Losses at the gene ends were 1 base for V and 7 bases for J; bases not matched to a gene: 6. Germline V CDR1 and CDR2: LGHNA, YNFKEQ. The CDR3 runs to 15 residues. The CDR3, as DNA: TGTGCCAGCAGCCAAGGGGGTCGGGACAGTGAAAAACTGTTTTTT. It translates to CASSQGGRDSEKLFF.

This clonotype was counted at least ten times. The DNA of the CDR3 is TGTGCCACTCTCCCTAGCAACACCGGGGAGCTGTTTTTT. This codes for CATLPSNTGELFF. The chain couples TRBV15 to TRBJ2-2, with TRBD2 as a possible D gene (5 bases). Germline V CDR1 and CDR2: LNHNV, YYDKDF (reference sequence). V gave up 9 bases and J gave up 2 bases, with 10 bases separating them. This CDR3 contains 13 residues.

The chain is built from TRBV6-1 and TRBJ2-1; no definite D call. Germline values: CDR1 MNHNS, CDR2 SASEGT. V was pared by 0 bases and J by 9 bases, with 12 bases between. The CDR3 consists of 14 residues. The CDR3: CASSEARPVTEQFF. The DNA for the CDR3 is TGTGCCAGCAGTGAAGCGCGGCCAGTTACTGAGCAGTTCTTC.

The genes are TRBV27 and TRBJ2-7; D perhaps matches TRBD2 (5 bases). The CDR3 is made up of 15 amino acids. From germline, CDR1 is MNHEY and CDR2 SMNVEV (reference sequence). Trimming removed 6 bases at V and 0 bases at J, with 15 bases between. CDR3 nucleotide sequence: TGTGCCAGCAGCGGAGGACCGACAAGCTCCTACGAGCAGTACTTC. Translation: CASSGGPTSSYEQYF.

This clonotype has only a few counts. V is TRBV20-1 and J is TRBJ2-1, with TRBD2 matching 7 bases. V gave up 3 bases and J gave up 9 bases; unmatched junction bases: 11. CDR1 DFQATT and CDR2 SNEGSKA come from the germline V gene (reference sequence). This CDR3 contains 14 residues. Here the CDR3 reads CSASGRRNNLEQFF. CDR3 in DNA: TGCAGTGCTAGCGGGAGGAGAAACAATCTTGAGCAGTTCTTC.

The chain uses TRBV7-6 and TRBJ1-3; no definite D call. The V end lost 1 base, the J end lost 0 bases, and 7 bases lay between the germline ends. Germline CDR1 SGHVS, CDR2 FNYEAQ. The CDR3 is 15 amino acids. This CDR3 reads CASSLGPGSGNTIYF. The CDR3 coding sequence is TGTGCCAGCAGCTTAGGACCGGGCTCTGGAAACACCATATATTTT. The full variable domain, in which reference TRBV7-6 and TRBJ1-3 provide the parts outside the CDR3, is GAGVSQSPRYKVTKRGQDVALRCDPISGHVSLYWYRQALGQGPEFLTYFNYEAQQDKSGLPNDRFSAERPEGSISTLTIQRTEQRDSAMYRCASSLGPGSGNTIYFGEGSWLTVV.

This clonotype has at least ten counts. This sequence joins TRBV25-1 and TRBJ2-1, with D maybe TRBD2 (5 bases). Germline CDR1 is MGHDK and CDR2 is SYGVNS. This CDR3 contains 15 residues. Trimming left V 5 bases short and J 0 bases short, with 11 bases between. The CDR3 sequence is CASSLSGSSYNEQFF. The CDR3 DNA sequence: TGTGCCAGCAGTTTATCTGGGAGCTCCTACAATGAGCAGTTCTTC.

This clonotype was counted a few times. The V call is TRBV12-3 or TRBV12-4, the J call TRBJ1-1; 7 positions agree with TRBD1. The V segment lost 6 bases and the J segment 4 bases; nucleotides outside the gene matches: 14. The CDR3 runs 16 residues. CDR3 in amino acids: CASRNDFTGEGTEAFF. In nucleotides, the CDR3 is TGTGCCAGCAGGAACGATTTCACAGGGGAAGGCACTGAAGCTTTCTTT.

This clonotype was found a few times. CDR3 coding DNA: TGTGCCAGCAGTTACGTAGGGGAGAATAATTCACCCCTCCACTTT. It yields the protein CASSYVGENNSPLHF. The chain couples TRBV6-6 to TRBJ1-6, with a weak D call TRBD1 (5 bases). Trimming pared 2 bases from V and 5 bases from J, leaving 10 bases between. CDR3 size: 15 residues. CDR1 and CDR2 (germline): MNHNY, SVGAGI (reference sequence).

This clonotype appeared a single time. The chain has TRBV9 and TRBJ2-3; either TRBD1 or TRBD2 may supply D (6 bases each). The germline V gene has CDR1 SGDLS and CDR2 YYNGEE. V was clipped by 3 bases and J by 5 bases, with 13 bases between them. This CDR3 spans 14 amino acids. CDR3 residues: CASSGGASEDTQYF. The CDR3 DNA reads TGTGCCAGCAGCGGGGGGGCCTCGGAAGATACGCAGTATTTT.

The genes are TRBV5-4 and TRBJ2-5; 10 bases match TRBD1. Germline V gene data show CDR1 as SGHNT and CDR2 as YYREEE (reference sequence). The V gene end was trimmed by 0 bases and the J gene end by 5 bases; junction bases not matched to a gene: 4. This CDR3 is 15 amino acids long. CDR3 sequence: CASSLAGTGVETQYF. In nucleotides, the CDR3 is TGTGCCAGCAGCTTGGCCGGGACAGGGGTCGAGACCCAGTACTTC.